This T cell receptor (beta chain) was sequenced for a study of blood T cell repertoires in COVID-19. Overall study: Donors in the United States, Italy and Spain gave samples during acute or convalescent COVID-19.

The study drew participants aged about 18 to 95 years from roughly 25 US areas. Measured with immunoSEQ multiplex PCR; TCRdb has only the in-frame clones, and not every one. The sample includes about 400,000 clones, roughly 85% seen only once; the top ten take approximately 2%. In germline, CDR1 is SNHLY, CDR2 FYNNEI. V lost 6 bases and J 4 bases, leaving 9 bases between the germline ends. The CDR3 consists of 12 residues. The source is a woman aged 18 to 35 with acute COVID-19. The chain has TRBV2 and TRBJ1-2; D is possibly TRBD1 (5 bases). The sequenced sample consisted of PBMCs or T cells enriched from blood (not recorded which). The CDR3 sequence is CASRVDSYGYTF. As DNA, the CDR3 is TGTGCCAGCAGAGTTGACAGCTATGGCTACACCTTC.